The rows below give T cell receptor beta chains drawn from one sample of a study of radiotherapy plus CTLA-4 blockade in lung cancer. Measured with immunoSEQ multiplex PCR; TCRdb has only the in-frame clones, and not every one. The table has about 110,000 clones, more than 75% seen once. This specimen consisted of peripheral blood, obtained from a patient treated with radiotherapy plus ipilimumab. These receptors originate from a human donor with non-small cell lung cancer that progressed on radiotherapy plus ipilimumab. Some clones in this sample may be carry-over from other donors' samples. Both conserved end residues are part of each CDR3. Each record gives: clone size, J gene, D gene, V gene, CDR3 protein, CDR3 DNA. The D gene is left open where the match is weak. Expanded clones get a size class; other rows say once, few or many, or leave the size out.

>-|TRBJ2-4|-|TRBV5-6
CASQPRGKNIQYF
TGTGCCTCTCAGCCACGGGGCAAAAACATTCAGTACTTC
>-|TRBJ2-3|-|TRBV7-7
CASSPGVSTDTQYF
TGTGCTAGCAGCCCGGGGGTTAGCACAGATACGCAGTATTTT
>-|TRBJ2-5|TRBD2|TRBV5-1
CASSLGDLAGETQYF
TGCGCCAGCAGCTTGGGGGACCTAGCGGGGGAGACCCAGTACTTC
>once|TRBJ2-7|TRBD2|TRBV6-1
CASSEASGGAYEQYF
TGTGCCAGCAGTGAAGCTAGCGGGGGGGCCTACGAGCAGTACTTC
>-|TRBJ2-5|TRBD1|TRBV7-2
CASSFRGREGQETQYF
TGTGCCAGCAGCTTCAGGGGGCGCGAGGGACAAGAGACCCAGTACTTC
>-|TRBJ1-2|-|TRBV7-9
CASSLASDAGYTF
TGTGCCAGCAGCTTAGCATCAGACGCGGGCTACACCTTC
>-|TRBJ1-6|TRBD1|TRBV5-5
CASTGWGTGSDSPLHF
TGTGCCAGCACTGGTTGGGGGACAGGTTCGGATTCACCCCTCCACTTT
>-|TRBJ1-4|TRBD1|TRBV6-1
CASSGGDSGGEKLFF
TGTGCCAGCAGTGGTGGGGACAGTGGGGGTGAAAAACTGTTTTTT
>once|TRBJ2-3|-|TRBV7-2
CASSLSRDTDTQYF
TGTGCCAGCAGCTTAAGCAGGGATACAGATACGCAGTATTTT
>-|TRBJ1-6|-|TRBV18
CASSPPAQAHNSPLHF
TGTGCCAGCTCACCCCCGGCACAGGCCCATAATTCACCCCTCCACTTT
>-|TRBJ1-4|TRBD1|TRBV7-2
CASSLYRGGGEKLFF
TGTGCCAGCAGCTTATACAGGGGAGGTGGTGAAAAACTGTTTTTT
>-|TRBJ1-6|-|TRBV11-3
CASSLGYSSPLHF
TGTGCCAGCAGCTTAGGGTACAGTTCACCCCTCCACTTT
>-|TRBJ2-3|-|TRBV7-2
CASSIQRVTDTQYF
TGTGCCAGCAGCATACAGAGGGTCACAGATACGCAGTATTTT
>few|TRBJ2-7|-|TRBV7-2
CASSLDPYEQYF
TGTGCCAGCAGCTTAGACCCCTACGAGCAGTACTTC
>once|TRBJ2-3|TRBD1|TRBV7-2
CASGNQGAVSPYF
TGTGCCAGCGGAAACCAGGGGGCCGTTTCCCCGTATTTT
>few|TRBJ2-3|-|TRBV6-5
CASSWGRLTDTQYF
TGTGCCAGCAGTTGGGGGCGTTTGACAGATACGCAGTATTTT
>-|TRBJ1-2|-|TRBV27
CASSTWGGDYGYTF
TGTGCCAGCTCTACCTGGGGGGGGGACTATGGCTACACCTTC
>-|TRBJ1-1|-|TRBV28
CASSAPPMNTEAFF
TGTGCCAGCAGTGCCCCTCCGATGAACACTGAAGCTTTCTTT
>-|TRBJ1-5|TRBD1|TRBV19
CASTTGQALNQPQHF
TGTGCCAGTACCACGGGACAGGCGCTCAATCAGCCCCAGCATTTT
>-|TRBJ1-5|TRBD1|TRBV15
CATSRGLRTGGFNQPQHF
TGTGCCACCAGCAGAGGCTTAAGGACAGGGGGGTTTAATCAGCCCCAGCATTTT
>-|TRBJ1-3|-|TRBV2
CAVSGQGIGNTIYF
TGTGCCGTCAGCGGGCAGGGGATAGGAAACACCATATATTTT
>-|TRBJ2-1|TRBD1|TRBV7-3
CASSSARDRGGEQFF
TGTGCCAGCAGCTCGGCCCGGGACAGGGGCGGTGAGCAGTTCTTC
>once|TRBJ2-5|TRBD1|TRBV7-3
CASSSGTGGSETQYF
TGTGCCAGCAGCTCCGGGACAGGGGGTAGTGAGACCCAGTACTTC
>-|TRBJ2-5|TRBD1|TRBV29-1
CSVETGDVGQYF
TGCAGCGTTGAGACAGGGGATGTCGGCCAGTACTTC
>-|TRBJ1-1|TRBD1|TRBV28
CASSPPDGEGATEAFF
TGTGCCAGCAGCCCCCCCGACGGGGAGGGGGCCACTGAAGCTTTCTTT
>few|TRBJ2-3|-|TRBV6-1
CASMFGANTDTQYF
TGTGCCAGCATGTTTGGGGCGAACACAGATACGCAGTATTTT
>-|TRBJ1-1|-|TRBV29-1
CSVRGLGTEAFF
TGCAGCGTAAGGGGTTTAGGCACTGAAGCTTTCTTT
>few|TRBJ1-2|-|TRBV6-5
CASSYSKQTNYGYTF
TGTGCCAGCAGTTACTCGAAACAGACCAACTATGGCTACACCTTC
>once|TRBJ2-3|-|TRBV19
CASSGGLYTQYF
TGTGCCAGTAGCGGGGGGCTTTATACGCAGTATTTT
>-|TRBJ2-7|TRBD1|TRBV5-4
CASGGTGSDEQYF
TGTGCCAGCGGCGGGACAGGGTCCGACGAGCAGTACTTC
>once|TRBJ2-7|TRBD1|TRBV27
CASSPGQREYPRPYEQYF
TGTGCCAGCAGTCCGGGACAGAGAGAGTACCCACGACCCTACGAGCAGTACTTC
>-|TRBJ1-1|-|TRBV15
CATSRVRVDGEAFF
TGTGCCACCAGCAGAGTCAGGGTTGATGGTGAAGCTTTCTTT
>-|TRBJ2-3|TRBD2|TRBV2
CASRPGLAGGQWQYF
TGTGCCAGCAGGCCGGGACTAGCGGGGGGGCAGTGGCAGTATTTT
>few|TRBJ1-3|-|TRBV27
CASSLFRSSGNTIYF
TGTGCCAGCAGTTTGTTCCGGAGCTCTGGAAACACCATATATTTT
>once|TRBJ1-2|TRBD1|TRBV27
CASSGGTGGHGYTF
TGTGCCAGCAGTGGGGGGACAGGAGGACATGGCTACACCTTC
>-|TRBJ2-3|-|TRBV2
CASNPQGTTDTQYF
TGTGCCAGCAATCCGCAGGGGACCACAGATACGCAGTATTTT
>-|TRBJ2-5|-|TRBV7-9
CASSPGGQQETQYF
TGTGCCAGCAGCCCAGGTGGACAACAAGAGACCCAGTACTTC
>-|TRBJ2-1|TRBD2|TRBV7-2
CASSLLAGGPYNEQFF
TGTGCCAGCAGCTTACTAGCGGGGGGACCCTACAATGAGCAGTTCTTC
>-|TRBJ2-5|-|TRBV27
CASSTRERETQYF
TGTGCCAGTAGTACCCGCGAGCGTGAGACCCAGTACTTC
>few|TRBJ1-3|-|TRBV12-2
CASRQKHNSGNTIYF
TGTGCAAGTCGCCAAAAGCACAACTCTGGAAACACCATATATTTT
>-|TRBJ1-2|-|TRBV18
CASSPRELYGYTF
TGTGCCAGCTCACCTAGAGAGCTCTATGGCTACACCTTC
>-|TRBJ1-4|-|TRBV10-3
CAISASGRQVEKLFF
TGTGCCATCAGCGCCAGTGGGCGACAGGTGGAAAAACTGTTTTTT
>-|TRBJ1-2|-|TRBV6-1
CASSEQWGFGYGYTF
TGTGCCAGCAGTGAACAATGGGGGTTCGGCTACGGCTACACCTTC
>-|TRBJ1-3|-|TRBV21-1
CASSKEGQVHSGNTIYF
TGTGCCAGCAGCAAAGAAGGACAGGTCCACTCTGGAAACACCATATATTTT
>-|TRBJ2-7|TRBD1|TRBV18
CASSTGQESYEQYF
TGTGCCAGCTCAACAGGACAGGAATCCTACGAGCAGTACTTC
>once|TRBJ2-3|-|TRBV4-1
CASSQGYFPSTDTQYF
TGCGCCAGCAGCCAAGGGTATTTTCCTAGCACAGATACGCAGTATTTT
>-|TRBJ1-2|-|TRBV10-3
CAITGQINYGYTF
TGTGCCATCACTGGACAAATAAACTATGGCTACACCTTC
>-|TRBJ1-2|-|TRBV11-3
CASSLGVGIGVGYTF
TGTGCCAGCAGCTTAGGGGTAGGGATCGGTGTCGGCTACACCTTC
>-|TRBJ1-4|-|TRBV9
CASSVDPGVTNEKLFF
TGTGCCAGCAGCGTAGATCCTGGGGTCACTAATGAAAAACTGTTTTTT
>-|TRBJ1-4|-|TRBV25-1
CASSELGRTTTNEKLFF
TGTGCCAGCAGTGAATTGGGCAGGACGACAACTAATGAAAAACTGTTTTTT
>-|TRBJ1-1|-|TRBV28
CASRTGHTGSPEAFF
TGTGCCAGCAGAACCGGGCACACAGGCTCTCCTGAAGCTTTCTTT
>-|TRBJ2-5|-|TRBV5-1
CASSGAQLQETQYF
TGCGCCAGCAGCGGGGCACAACTCCAAGAGACCCAGTACTTC
>-|TRBJ1-6|TRBD1|TRBV10-1
CASSVPGGSSPLHF
TGCGCCAGCAGTGTACCAGGGGGAAGTTCACCCCTCCACTTT
>few|TRBJ1-1|-|TRBV7-6
CASSRRLNTEAFF
TGTGCCAGCAGCCGCAGATTGAACACTGAAGCTTTCTTT
>-|TRBJ1-5|-|TRBV29-1
CSVRTDSNQPQHF
TGCAGCGTTCGCACGGATAGCAATCAGCCCCAGCATTTT
>-|TRBJ1-4|TRBD1|TRBV7-6
CASSLAVQTGSNEKLFF
TGTGCCAGCAGCTTAGCGGTACAGACAGGGAGTAATGAAAAACTGTTTTTT
>-|TRBJ1-4|TRBD1|TRBV10-3
CANRTGNGSTNEKLFF
TGTGCCAACCGGACAGGGAATGGTTCAACTAATGAAAAACTGTTTTTT